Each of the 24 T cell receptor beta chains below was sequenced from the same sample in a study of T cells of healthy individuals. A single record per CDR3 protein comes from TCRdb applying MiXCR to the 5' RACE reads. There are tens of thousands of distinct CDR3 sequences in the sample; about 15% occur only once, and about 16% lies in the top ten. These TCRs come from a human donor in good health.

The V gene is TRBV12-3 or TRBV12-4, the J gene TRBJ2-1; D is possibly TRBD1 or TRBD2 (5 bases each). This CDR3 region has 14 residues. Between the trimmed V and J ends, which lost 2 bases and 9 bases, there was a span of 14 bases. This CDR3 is CASSLNGAGGEQFF. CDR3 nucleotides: TGTGCCAGCAGTTTAAACGGGGCTGGCGGTGAGCAGTTCTTC.

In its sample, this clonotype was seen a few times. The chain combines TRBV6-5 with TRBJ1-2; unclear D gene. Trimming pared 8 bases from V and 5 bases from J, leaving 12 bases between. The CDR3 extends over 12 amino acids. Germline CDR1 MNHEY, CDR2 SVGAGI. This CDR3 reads CASRHPEYGYTF. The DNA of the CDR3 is TGTGCCAGCCGGCATCCCGAATATGGCTACACCTTC.

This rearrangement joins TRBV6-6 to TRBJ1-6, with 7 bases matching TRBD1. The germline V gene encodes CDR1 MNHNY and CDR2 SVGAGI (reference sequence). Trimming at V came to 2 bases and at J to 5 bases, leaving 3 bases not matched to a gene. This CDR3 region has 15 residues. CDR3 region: CASSYAGTDNSPLHF. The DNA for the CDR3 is TGTGCCAGCAGTTACGCCGGGACAGATAATTCACCCCTCCACTTT.

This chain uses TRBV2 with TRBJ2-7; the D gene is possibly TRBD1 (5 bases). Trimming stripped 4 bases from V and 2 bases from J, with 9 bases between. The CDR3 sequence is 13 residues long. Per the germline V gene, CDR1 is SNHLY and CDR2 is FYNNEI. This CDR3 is CASSGTIAYEQYF. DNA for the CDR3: TGTGCCAGCAGTGGGACAATCGCCTACGAGCAGTACTTC.

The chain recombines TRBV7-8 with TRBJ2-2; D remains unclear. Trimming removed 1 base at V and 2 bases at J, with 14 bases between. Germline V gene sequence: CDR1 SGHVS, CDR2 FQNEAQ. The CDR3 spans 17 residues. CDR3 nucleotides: TGTGCCAGCAGCTTAGTCTCGGCAGTTACTAACACCGGGGAGCTGTTTTTT. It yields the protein CASSLVSAVTNTGELFF.

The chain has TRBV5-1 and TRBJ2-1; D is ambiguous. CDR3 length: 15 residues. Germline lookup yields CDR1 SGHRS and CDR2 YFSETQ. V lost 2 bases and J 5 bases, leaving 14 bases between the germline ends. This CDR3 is CASSLSGPTNNEQFF. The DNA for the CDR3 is TGCGCCAGCAGCTTATCTGGACCCACTAACAATGAGCAGTTCTTC.

The CDR3 DNA is TGTGCCACCAGCATGAGAGGAAACACCATATATTTT. Translation: CATSMRGNTIYF. This chain uses TRBV15 with TRBJ1-3; D is unclear. V gave up 4 bases and J gave up 4 bases, with 5 bases separating them. The CDR3 totals 12 residues. Germline V gene lookup returns CDR1 LNHNV and CDR2 YYDKDF (reference sequence).

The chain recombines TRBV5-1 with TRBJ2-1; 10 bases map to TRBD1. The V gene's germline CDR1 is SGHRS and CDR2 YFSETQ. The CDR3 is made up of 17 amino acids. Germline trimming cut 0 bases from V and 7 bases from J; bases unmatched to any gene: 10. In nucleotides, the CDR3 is TGCGCCAGCAGCTTGGCCGTTGGACAGGGGGGGTGGAATGAGCAGTTCTTC. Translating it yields CASSLAVGQGGWNEQFF.

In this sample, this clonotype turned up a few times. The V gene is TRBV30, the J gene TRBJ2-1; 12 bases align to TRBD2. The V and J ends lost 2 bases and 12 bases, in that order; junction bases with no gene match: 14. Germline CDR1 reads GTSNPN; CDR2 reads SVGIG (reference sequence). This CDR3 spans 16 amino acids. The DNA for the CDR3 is TGTGCCTGGAGTCCAACCCTAGCGGGGGGGCGCCTCGGGCAGTTCTTC. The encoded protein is CAWSPTLAGGRLGQFF. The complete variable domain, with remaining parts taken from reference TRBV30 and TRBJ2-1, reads SQTIHQWPATLVQPVGSPLSLECTVEGTSNPNLYWYRQAAGRGLQLLFYSVGIGQISSEVPQNLSASRPQDRQFILSSKKLLLSDSGFYLCAWSPTLAGGRLGQFFGPGTRLTVL.

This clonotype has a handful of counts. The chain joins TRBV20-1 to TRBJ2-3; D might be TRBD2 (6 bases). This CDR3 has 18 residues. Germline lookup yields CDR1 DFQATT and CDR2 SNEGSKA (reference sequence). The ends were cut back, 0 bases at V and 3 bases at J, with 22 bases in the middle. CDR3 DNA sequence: TGCAGTGCTAGAGACCCCACGAAATTCGCGGGAAAGACAGATACGCAGTATTTT. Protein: CSARDPTKFAGKTDTQYF.

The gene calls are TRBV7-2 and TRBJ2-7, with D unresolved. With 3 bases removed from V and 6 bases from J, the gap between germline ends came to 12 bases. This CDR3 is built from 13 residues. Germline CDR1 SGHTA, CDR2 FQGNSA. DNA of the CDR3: TGTGCCAGCAGCTTCCAGGAGATGGGCGAGCAGTACTTC. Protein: CASSFQEMGEQYF.

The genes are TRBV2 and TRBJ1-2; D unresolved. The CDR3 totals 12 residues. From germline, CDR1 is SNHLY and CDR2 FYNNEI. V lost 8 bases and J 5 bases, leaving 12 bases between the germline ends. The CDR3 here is CASGGSGYGYTF. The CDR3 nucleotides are TGTGCCAGCGGAGGCAGCGGGTATGGCTACACCTTC.

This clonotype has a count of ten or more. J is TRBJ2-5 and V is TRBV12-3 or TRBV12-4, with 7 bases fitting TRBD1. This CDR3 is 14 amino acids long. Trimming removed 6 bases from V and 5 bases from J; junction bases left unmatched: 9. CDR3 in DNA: TGTGCCAGCAGGGGGGAAAACAGGGGCGAGACCCAGTACTTC. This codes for CASRGENRGETQYF.

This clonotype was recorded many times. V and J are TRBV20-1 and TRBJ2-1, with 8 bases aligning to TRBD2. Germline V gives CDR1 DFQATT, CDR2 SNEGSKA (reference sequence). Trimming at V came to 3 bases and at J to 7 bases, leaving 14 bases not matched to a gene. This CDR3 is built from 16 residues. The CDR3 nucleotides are TGCAGTGCTAGCACGATTCGGGGGGGCCTGGGTAATGAGCAGTTCTTC. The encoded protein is CSASTIRGGLGNEQFF.

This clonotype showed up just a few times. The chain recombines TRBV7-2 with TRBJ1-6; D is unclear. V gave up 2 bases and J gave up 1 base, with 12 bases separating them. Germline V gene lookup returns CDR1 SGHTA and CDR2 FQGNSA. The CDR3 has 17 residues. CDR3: CASSLRPYGSYNSPLHF. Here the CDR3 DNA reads TGTGCCAGCAGCTTAAGGCCTTACGGGTCCTATAATTCACCCCTCCACTTT.

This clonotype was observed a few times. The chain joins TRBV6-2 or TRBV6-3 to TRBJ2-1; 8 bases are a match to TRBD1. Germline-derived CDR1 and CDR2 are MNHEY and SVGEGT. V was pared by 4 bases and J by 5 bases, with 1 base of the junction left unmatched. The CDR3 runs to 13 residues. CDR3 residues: CASSWTGNNEQFF. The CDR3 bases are TGTGCCAGCAGTTGGACAGGGAACAATGAGCAGTTCTTC.

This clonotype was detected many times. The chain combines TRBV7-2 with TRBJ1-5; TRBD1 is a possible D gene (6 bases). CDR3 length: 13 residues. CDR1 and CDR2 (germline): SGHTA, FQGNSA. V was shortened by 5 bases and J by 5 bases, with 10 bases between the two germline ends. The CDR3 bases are TGTGCCAGCAGCCACGACAGGTATCAGCCCCAGCATTTT. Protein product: CASSHDRYQPQHF.

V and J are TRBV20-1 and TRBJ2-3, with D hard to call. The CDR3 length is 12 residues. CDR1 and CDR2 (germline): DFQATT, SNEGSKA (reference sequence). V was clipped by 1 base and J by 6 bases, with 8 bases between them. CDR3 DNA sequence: TGCAGTGCTAGAGGGGGTAGGGATACGCAGTATTTT. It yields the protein CSARGGRDTQYF.

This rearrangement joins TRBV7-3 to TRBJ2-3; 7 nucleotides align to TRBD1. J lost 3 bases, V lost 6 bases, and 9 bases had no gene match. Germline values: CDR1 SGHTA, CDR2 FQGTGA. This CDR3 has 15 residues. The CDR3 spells CASSPGVRGTDTQYF. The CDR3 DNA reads TGTGCCAGCAGTCCCGGTGTCAGGGGGACAGATACGCAGTATTTT.

CDR3 DNA sequence: TGTGCCAGCAGCACCGGTTCGAATTCACCCCTCCACTTT. As protein: CASSTGSNSPLHF. The chain joins TRBV7-2 to TRBJ1-6, with D unresolved. V dropped 5 bases and J dropped 7 bases, with 9 bases sitting between them. This CDR3 region has 13 residues. Germline V gene lookup returns CDR1 SGHTA and CDR2 FQGNSA.

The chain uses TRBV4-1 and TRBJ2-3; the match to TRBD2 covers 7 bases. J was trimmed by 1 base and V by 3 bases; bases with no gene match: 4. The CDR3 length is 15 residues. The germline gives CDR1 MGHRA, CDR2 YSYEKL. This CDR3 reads CASSHGTSGTDTQYF. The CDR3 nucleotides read TGCGCCAGCAGCCATGGAACTAGCGGCACAGATACGCAGTATTTT.

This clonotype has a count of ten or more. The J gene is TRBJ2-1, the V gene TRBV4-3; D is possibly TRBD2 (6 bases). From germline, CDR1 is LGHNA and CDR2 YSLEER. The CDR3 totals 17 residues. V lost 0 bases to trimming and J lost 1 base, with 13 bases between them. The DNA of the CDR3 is TGCGCCAGCAGCCAAGAGCGTAGCGGTGCATCCTACAATGAGCAGTTCTTC. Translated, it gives CASSQERSGASYNEQFF.

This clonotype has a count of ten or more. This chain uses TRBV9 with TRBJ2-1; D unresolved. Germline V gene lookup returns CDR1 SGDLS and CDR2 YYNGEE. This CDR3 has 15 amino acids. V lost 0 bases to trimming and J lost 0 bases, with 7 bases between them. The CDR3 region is CASSVEDSSYNEQFF. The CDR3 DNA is TGTGCCAGCAGCGTAGAGGATAGCTCCTACAATGAGCAGTTCTTC.

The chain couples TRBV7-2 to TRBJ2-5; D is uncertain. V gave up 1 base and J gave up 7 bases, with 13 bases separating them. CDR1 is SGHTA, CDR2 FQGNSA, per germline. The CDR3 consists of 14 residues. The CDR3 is CASSLVATSGTQYF. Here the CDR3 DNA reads TGTGCCAGCAGCTTAGTAGCCACTTCAGGGACCCAGTACTTC.